The next 25 T cell receptor beta chains were all read from a single sample in a study of blood T cell repertoires in COVID-19. The data were produced by immunoSEQ multiplex PCR, yet TCRdb's version contains in-frame clones alone and is incomplete. Found here are around 290,000 clones, around 89% of them singletons; the top ten hold about 4.6%. The sample comprised peripheral blood. All receptors come from a man between 40 and 49 years old with acute or convalescent COVID-19.

The chain employs TRBV14 and TRBJ1-3, with D uncertain. Trimming took 4 bases from V and 4 from J, leaving 14 bases between them. Per the germline V gene, CDR1 is SGHDN and CDR2 is FVKESK. This CDR3 has 15 residues. The CDR3, as DNA: TGTGCCAGCAGCCCCCTCCCGGAGGCGGGAAACACCATATATTTT. Residues: CASSPLPEAGNTIYF.

This clone was picked up a small number of times. The V call is TRBV20-1, the J call TRBJ1-2; D uncertain. Germline V gene lookup returns CDR1 DFQATT and CDR2 SNEGSKA (reference sequence). This CDR3 has 11 amino acids. V lost 2 bases and J 8 bases, leaving 9 bases between the germline ends. The CDR3, as DNA: TGCAGTGCTAGATCCCCGTTGGGCTACACCTTC. Encoded protein: CSARSPLGYTF.

The chain couples TRBV15 to TRBJ2-1; D may be TRBD1 (6 bases). CDR1 is LNHNV and CDR2 is YYDKDF in the germline V gene (reference sequence). This CDR3 has 16 amino acids. Trimming shortened V by 2 bases and J by 0 bases, and 11 bases separated the two germline ends. CDR3 in DNA: TGTGCCACCAGCAGACCCCCAGGGGACTCCTACAATGAGCAGTTCTTC. Encoded protein: CATSRPPGDSYNEQFF.

The genes are TRBV18 and TRBJ1-4; TRBD1 is a possible D gene (5 bases). The CDR3 totals 14 residues. Trimming shortened V by 6 bases and J by 6 bases, and 14 bases separated the two germline ends. Germline values: CDR1 KGHSH, CDR2 LQKENI. The CDR3 DNA sequence: TGTGCCAGCTCTTCAACCAGGACATATGAAAAACTGTTTTTT. As protein: CASSSTRTYEKLFF.

V and J are TRBV5-1 and TRBJ1-4, with D possibly matching TRBD1 (5 bases). CDR1 and CDR2 from the germline V gene are SGHRS and YFSETQ. V was shortened by 7 bases and J by 7 bases, with 23 bases between the two germline ends. The CDR3 contains 16 residues. The CDR3 sequence is CASAQISGQGGEKLFF. The CDR3 bases are TGCGCCAGCGCTCAGATTTCTGGGCAGGGCGGTGAAAAACTGTTTTTT.

This chain links TRBV5-1 with TRBJ1-6, with TRBD1 identical over 7 bases. V shed 5 bases and J 5 bases; nucleotides not matched to a gene: 4. The CDR3 runs to 14 residues. Germline CDR1 is SGHRS and CDR2 is YFSETQ. The DNA for the CDR3 is TGCGCCAGCAGTCAGACAGGGAATAATTCACCCCTCCACTTT. It specifies CASSQTGNNSPLHF.

CDR3 DNA sequence: TGTGCCAGCACACGCACCGGGACTGAAGCTTTCTTT. Its translation is CASTRTGTEAFF. The chain recombines TRBV12-3 or TRBV12-4 with TRBJ1-1; D is unclear. The CDR3 spans 12 residues. Trimming removed 7 bases from V and 5 bases from J, with 11 bases in between.

The chain recombines TRBV20-1 with TRBJ1-1; D possibly corresponds to TRBD1 (5 bases). V lost 3 bases, J lost 3 bases, and 17 bases lay in between. The CDR3 extends over 15 amino acids. Germline V lookup: CDR1 DFQATT, CDR2 SNEGSKA (reference sequence). This chain's CDR3 is CSASRSRGADTEAFF. The DNA for the CDR3 is TGCAGTGCTAGTCGATCAAGGGGTGCGGACACTGAAGCTTTCTTT.

V usage is TRBV4-1 and J usage is TRBJ2-1; 8 bases agree with TRBD2. CDR3 length equals 16 residues. Germline trimming cut 4 bases from V and 8 bases from J; bases unmatched to any gene: 13. Germline V lookup: CDR1 MGHRA, CDR2 YSYEKL. The CDR3 region has the DNA TGCGCCAGCAGCCGCCTTGGGGCGGGGGGCGCGGATGAGCAGTTCTTC. Its protein product is CASSRLGAGGADEQFF.

The chain uses TRBV3-1 (or the pseudogene TRBV3-2) and TRBJ1-1, with D possibly matching TRBD1 (6 bases). This CDR3 is built from 15 residues. The germline V and J ends were trimmed by 2 bases and 1 base, with 11 bases remaining between them. Germline CDR1 and CDR2: LGHDT and YNNKEL (reference sequence). The CDR3 region is CASSQSGAGNTEAFF. CDR3 nucleotides: TGTGCCAGCAGCCAATCAGGGGCAGGGAACACTGAAGCTTTCTTT.

This chain joins TRBV9 and TRBJ2-7, with 8 bases aligning to TRBD2. CDR1 SGDLS and CDR2 YYNGEE come from the germline V gene. V shed 0 bases and J 6 bases; nucleotides not matched to a gene: 14. This CDR3 has 17 residues. DNA of the CDR3: TGTGCCAGCAGCGTAGCGGGTCAGCGGGGGCCCGACGGCGAGCAGTACTTC. This sequence encodes CASSVAGQRGPDGEQYF.

This clone was detected once. Different DNA sequences within this sample yield the same CDR3. The gene calls are TRBV7-2 and TRBJ1-2; D call uncertain. This CDR3 is built from 13 residues. CDR1 SGHTA and CDR2 FQGNSA come from the germline V gene. V was clipped by 1 base and J by 4 bases, with 7 bases between them. The CDR3 nucleotides are TGTGCCAGCAGCTTAGGCAGTGTCTATGGCTACACCTTC. Protein: CASSLGSVYGYTF.

This clone was seen a few times. J is TRBJ2-2 and V is TRBV11-2, with TRBD1 as a possible D gene (7 bases). V was cut by 1 base and J by 11 bases, with 20 bases left in between. The CDR3 is 16 amino acids. The germline CDR1 and CDR2 sequences are SGHAT and FQNNGV. The CDR3 nucleotides read TGTGCCAGCAGCTTAGGATTAATGGAGGGGGCTAGCGAGCTGTTTTTT. This codes for CASSLGLMEGASELFF.

This chain uses TRBV5-4 with TRBJ2-6; tentatively, D is TRBD2 (6 bases). This CDR3 spans 15 amino acids. Trimming cost V 2 bases and J 3 bases, with 9 bases left between them. Germline V gene lookup returns CDR1 SGHNT and CDR2 YYREEE (reference sequence). CDR3 in amino acids: CASSLGGLGANVLTF. The DNA for the CDR3 is TGTGCCAGCAGCTTAGGAGGGCTTGGGGCCAACGTCCTGACTTTC. Full variable domain (remainder filled in from reference TRBV5-4 and TRBJ2-6): ETGVTQSPTHLIKTRGQQVTLRCSSQSGHNTVSWYQQALGQGPQFIFQYYREEENGRGNFPPRFSGLQFPNYSSELNVNALELDDSALYLCASSLGGLGANVLTFGAGSRLTVL.

The V and J genes are TRBV2 and TRBJ1-3; 9 nucleotides line up with TRBD1. CDR1 SNHLY and CDR2 FYNNEI come from the germline V gene. V dropped 7 bases and J dropped 0; count of bases not matched to a gene: 10. This CDR3 region has 17 residues. The CDR3 region has the DNA TGTGCCAGCAACTCTCCGGGACAGGGACGCTCTGGAAACACCATATATTTT. This encodes CASNSPGQGRSGNTIYF.

The chain combines TRBV27 with TRBJ2-1; no reliable D call. The germline V and J ends were trimmed by 9 bases and 0 bases, with 12 bases remaining between them. In germline, CDR1 is MNHEY, CDR2 SMNVEV (reference sequence). The CDR3 totals 14 residues. The chain's CDR3 is CASLEMASYNEQFF. The CDR3 DNA is TGTGCCAGTCTAGAGATGGCCTCCTACAATGAGCAGTTCTTC.

The rearrangement uses TRBV27 and TRBJ2-1, with 13 bases matching TRBD2. Germline CDR1 reads MNHEY; CDR2 reads SMNVEV (reference sequence). With 7 bases clipped from V and 9 bases from J, the junction kept 9 bases outside the gene matches. The CDR3 is 15 residues long. CDR3 DNA sequence: TGTGCCAGCACCTTCACTAGCGGGGGGGTCCGTGAGCAGTTCTTC. Translating it yields CASTFTSGGVREQFF.

In this sample, this clone turned up once. J is TRBJ2-3 and V is TRBV6-5; 11 bases fit TRBD2. The CDR3 length is 15 residues. After removal of 6 bases from V and 6 bases from J, the junction contained 8 bases not matched to a gene. Germline CDR1 is MNHEY and CDR2 is SVGAGI. CDR3 coding DNA: TGTGCCAGCAGGAGGACTAGCGGGTTGGGGGATACGCAGTATTTT. Its protein is CASRRTSGLGDTQYF.

This rearrangement joins TRBV5-1 to TRBJ2-3, with no clear D. The CDR3 totals 14 residues. The ends were cut back, 1 base at V and 4 bases at J, with 10 bases in the middle. CDR1 is SGHRS and CDR2 is YFSETQ in the germline V gene. The CDR3 reads CASSLIAASDTQYF. The CDR3 DNA reads TGCGCCAGCAGCTTGATAGCAGCCTCAGATACGCAGTATTTT.

This chain uses TRBV30 with TRBJ1-5; perhaps TRBD1 as D (5 bases). Looked up from germline, CDR1 is GTSNPN and CDR2 is SVGIG (reference sequence). CDR3 length: 14 amino acids. V dropped 2 bases and J dropped 3 bases, with 11 bases sitting between them. CDR3 nucleotides: TGTGCCTGGAGTTTTACAGGATTCAATCAGCCCCAGCATTTT. Translating gives CAWSFTGFNQPQHF.

The chain recombines TRBV5-1 with TRBJ2-3; TRBD2 matches 10 bases. After removal of 2 bases from V and 2 bases from J, the junction contained 5 bases not matched to a gene. Germline loops: CDR1 SGHRS, CDR2 YFSETQ. This CDR3 is 16 amino acids long. The CDR3 DNA reads TGCGCCAGCAGCTTAGGGACTAGCGATAACACAGATACGCAGTATTTT. Its protein is CASSLGTSDNTDTQYF.

Concerning this clone itself: The same CDR3 can be traced to other DNA sequences in this sample. The V and J genes are TRBV5-1 and TRBJ2-7; D perhaps matches TRBD2 (7 bases). The germline V and J ends were trimmed by 0 bases and 4 bases, with 11 bases remaining between them. This CDR3 spans 14 amino acids. CDR1 and CDR2 (germline): SGHRS, YFSETQ. CDR3 nucleotide sequence: TGCGCCAGCAGCTTGGAGGGGGGGCTGTACGAGCAGTACTTC. Its translation is CASSLEGGLYEQYF.

The chain uses TRBV5-1 and TRBJ1-6, with 7 bases lining up with TRBD1. V shed 2 bases and J 10 bases; nucleotides not matched to a gene: 12. The germline CDR1 and CDR2 sequences are SGHRS and YFSETQ. This CDR3 region has 16 residues. The CDR3 coding sequence is TGCGCCAGCAGCTTTAGTAAGGGGGCTGTAAGCTCACCCCTCCACTTT. Amino acids: CASSFSKGAVSSPLHF.

This chain joins TRBV5-1 and TRBJ2-7; tentatively, D is TRBD2 (6 bases). This CDR3 comprises 15 residues. The germline gives CDR1 SGHRS, CDR2 YFSETQ. V gave up 0 bases and J gave up 2 bases, with 12 bases separating them. This chain's CDR3 is CASSLGLVSPYEQYF. The CDR3 DNA reads TGCGCCAGCAGCTTGGGACTAGTAAGCCCCTACGAGCAGTACTTC.

The chain uses TRBV5-1 and TRBJ2-2; D uncertain. The V and J ends lost 4 bases and 5 bases respectively, with 15 bases between them. Germline V gene lookup returns CDR1 SGHRS and CDR2 YFSETQ. The CDR3 totals 15 residues. The CDR3 loop reads CASSRVPTDTGELFF. The CDR3 nucleotides read TGCGCCAGCAGCCGAGTGCCTACAGATACCGGGGAGCTGTTTTTT.